The clone carrying this T cell receptor beta chain appeared many times. Its antigen is currently unknown. A read error may produce the germline difference seen at one junction end. This specimen comes from a study of Graves' ophthalmopathy and Graves' hyperthyroidism. This CDR3 comprises 12 residues. Germline-derived CDR1 and CDR2 are DFQATT and SNEGSKA (reference sequence). Study-wide findings and caveats: Also, most clonotypes expanded in the thyroid above 0.001 frequency appeared in blood.

Clinical symptoms, serum thyroxine, TRAb, thyroid ultrasound and orbital computed tomography formed the basis of diagnosis. The authors used Ficoll-Paque density gradient centrifugation to separate PBMCs. The input was around 9 ml of fresh peripheral blood. RNA served as the template for amplifying TCR beta CDR3 regions. In the first round, RT-PCR was carried out with HTBI primers, and a multiplex PCR formed the second round. Each CDR3 protein gets one entry after TCRdb re-called the multiplex PCR reads with MiXCR. Among roughly 400,000 distinct CDR3 sequences listed, about 16% were seen once. This clonotype originated in a woman aged 18-29 years with Graves' ophthalmopathy. Sequenced input: peripheral blood. The chain recombines TRBV20-1 with TRBJ1-1, with D possibly matching TRBD1 (5 bases). In DNA, the CDR3 is TGCAGTGCCATTCTTCCAACCGGGACCCCTGTCTTT. Protein: CSAILPTGTPVF.